This TCR beta chain is drawn from a study of blood T cell repertoires in COVID-19. Study overall: Sources were T cells, B-cell-depleted T cells, or PBMCs; the material itself was cDNA or gDNA.

In the original analysis: For nucleated cells, counts were estimated from reference gene primer amplification. Clones were read by immunoSEQ multiplex PCR, and TCRdb kept only the in-frame ones, dropping some. D and trimming come from the DNA, and the V and J calls and clone size come from that table. Counted here are a few hundred thousand clones, 80% to 90% occurring once; the ten biggest clones make up 3.5% to 4%. All enrollees were roughly 18 to 90 years old and from roughly 26 US areas. Self-reported history from a screening survey and questionnaire set each donor's cohort. Trimming removed 3 bases at V and 12 bases at J, with 22 bases between. CDR3 size: 15 residues. Germline CDR1 is SGHRS and CDR2 is YFSETQ.

The V call is TRBV5-1, the J call TRBJ2-1; D is possibly TRBD1 (6 bases). The receptor's source is a woman between 40 and 55 years old with acute COVID-19. Material: PBMCs or T cells enriched from blood (not recorded which). This CDR3 reads CASSWWTEVNFGQFF. Written as DNA, the CDR3 is TGCGCCAGCAGCTGGTGGACAGAGGTAAACTTTGGGCAGTTCTTC.